This TCR beta chain comes out of a study of graft-versus-host responses after intestinal transplantation. Study-wide background: Multivisceral, liver-intestinal, or isolated intestinal transplants were given to recipients.

This clone was recorded a few times. The CDR3 is 15 amino acids. J gave up 0 bases and V 4 bases, and 4 bases lay outside the gene matches. Germline lookup yields CDR1 SGHNT and CDR2 YENEEA. Co-plated with about 200,000 CFSE-labeled responder cells were about 200,000 irradiated, violet-dye-labeled stimulator cells. The protocol was immunoSEQ multiplex PCR, while the TCRdb copy is restricted to in-frame clones and leaves out a portion. The sample lists around 25,000 clones, under 45% occurring once. The sequencing here drew on alloreactive CD4+ T cells from a mixed lymphocyte reaction culture, taken before intestinal transplant. Regarding subset: CFSE-low proliferating T cells sorted from roughly six-day pre-transplant mixed lymphocyte reaction (GvH or HvG direction). This TCR was sampled from a human patient who received an intestinal transplant. The rearrangement links TRBV11-3 to TRBJ2-3; TRBD1 matches at 7 bases. CDR3 loop: CASSWGTVSTDTQYF. CDR3 nucleotides: TGTGCCAGCAGCTGGGGGACAGTTAGCACAGATACGCAGTATTTT.